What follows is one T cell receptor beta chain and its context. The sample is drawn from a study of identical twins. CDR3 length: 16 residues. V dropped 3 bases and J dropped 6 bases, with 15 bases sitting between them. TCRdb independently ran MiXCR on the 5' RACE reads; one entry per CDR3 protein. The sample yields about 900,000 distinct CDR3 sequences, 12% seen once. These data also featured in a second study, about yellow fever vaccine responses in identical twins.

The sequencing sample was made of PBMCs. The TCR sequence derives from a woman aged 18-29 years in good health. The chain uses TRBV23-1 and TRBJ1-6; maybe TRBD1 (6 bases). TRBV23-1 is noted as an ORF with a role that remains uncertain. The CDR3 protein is CASSHQGRTFNSPLHF. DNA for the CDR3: TGCGCCAGCAGTCATCAGGGGAGAACGTTTAATTCACCCCTCCACTTT.